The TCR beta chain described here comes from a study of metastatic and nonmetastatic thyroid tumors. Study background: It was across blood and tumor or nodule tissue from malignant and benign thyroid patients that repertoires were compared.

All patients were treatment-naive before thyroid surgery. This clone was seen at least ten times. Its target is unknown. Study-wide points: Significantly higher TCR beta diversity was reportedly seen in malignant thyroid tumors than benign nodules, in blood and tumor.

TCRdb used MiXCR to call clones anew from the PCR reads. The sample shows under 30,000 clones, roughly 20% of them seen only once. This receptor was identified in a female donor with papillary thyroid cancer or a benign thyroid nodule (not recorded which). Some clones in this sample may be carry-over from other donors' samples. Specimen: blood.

CDR3 DNA sequence: TGCGCCAGCAGCCAAGATCATAGGGGACACACAATATCCCCCTACGAGCAGTACTTC. Residues: CASSQDHRGHTISPYEQYF. This rearrangement joins TRBV4-1 to TRBJ2-7, with a possible D match to TRBD1 (6 bases). CDR3 size: 19 residues. Germline V gene data show CDR1 as MGHRA and CDR2 as YSYEKL. The ends were cut back, 0 bases at V and 2 bases at J, with 23 bases in the middle.